In this sample, the clone carrying this T cell receptor (beta chain) turned up many times. From the multiplex PCR reads, TCRdb called clonotypes with MiXCR, one entry per CDR3 protein. The table has some 22,000 distinct CDR3 sequences, 60% to 75% seen once. This CDR3 is 14 amino acids long. V was pared by 11 bases and J by 1 base, with 9 bases of the junction left unmatched. These data are taken from a study of breast tumors, draining lymph nodes, adjacent tissues. Material for sequencing was tumor-adjacent breast tissue. The TCR was taken from a female donor with breast cancer. Some clones in this sample may be carry-over from other donors' samples. The V gene is TRBV12-3 or TRBV12-4, the J gene TRBJ2-3; 7 bases match TRBD1. This chain's CDR3 is CAQQGYSGTDTQYF. CDR3 nucleotide sequence: TGTGCCCAACAGGGGTATTCTGGCACAGATACGCAGTATTTT.